This T cell receptor (beta chain) was recovered during a study of regulatory T cells in long-lasting Graves disease. Study-level results: Persistent patients shared more public clonotypes (under 3,000) than newly diagnosed patients (966).

This sample's time point: newly diagnosed GD, antithyroid drugs for less than 3 months. Preparation of the TCR library used RNA extracted from PBMCs. This clonotype was found a few times. Its antigen remains unknown. Sequencing libraries for TCR beta were prepared with iRepertoire HTBI primers and Arm-PCR of CDR3 regions. TCRdb processed the multiplex PCR reads anew with MiXCR; each CDR3 protein has one entry. The table includes fewer than 500,000 distinct CDR3 sequences, roughly 15% detected once. The V and J ends lost 1 base and 2 bases, in that order; junction bases with no gene match: 9. The CDR3 runs to 20 residues. Looked up from germline, CDR1 is SGHDN and CDR2 is FVKESK. These data were also filed under a second study, of T cells in Graves' hyperthyroidism and ophthalmopathy.

Sequenced here: peripheral blood mononuclear cells (PBMCs), sampled at new diagnosis, from a patient treated with antithyroid drugs. The chain recombines TRBV14 with TRBJ2-2; TRBD2 agrees at 14 bases. The receptor was derived from a man between 35 and 55 years old with Graves disease. Here the CDR3 DNA reads TGTGCCAGCAGCCAAGCCTTCCTGGGACTAGCGGGAGATAACACCGGGGAGCTGTTTTTT. Translating it yields CASSQAFLGLAGDNTGELFF.